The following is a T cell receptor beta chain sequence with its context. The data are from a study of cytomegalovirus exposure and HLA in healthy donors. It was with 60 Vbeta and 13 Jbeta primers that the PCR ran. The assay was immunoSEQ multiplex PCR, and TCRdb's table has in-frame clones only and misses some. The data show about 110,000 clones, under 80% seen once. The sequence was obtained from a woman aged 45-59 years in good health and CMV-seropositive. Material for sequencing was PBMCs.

The CDR3 loop is CASSIKRGQDYGYTF. The CDR3 region has the DNA TGTGCCAGTAGTATTAAGAGGGGGCAGGACTATGGCTACACCTTC. This chain uses TRBV19 with TRBJ1-2, with 7 bases aligning to TRBD1. CDR3 length: 15 residues. J gave up 3 bases and V 3 bases, and 7 bases lay outside the gene matches. Germline V gene sequence: CDR1 LNHDA, CDR2 SQIVND (reference sequence).